The following is a T cell receptor (beta chain) sequence with its context. No antigen is known for it. No base quality values were provided; no much bigger clone lies one nucleotide off. The data originate from a study of OX40 agonist ivuxolimab in advanced cancers. Turning to the overall study: Ivuxolimab, which targeted the costimulatory receptor OX40 (CD134), was an agonistic, fully human IgG2 monoclonal antibody. Intravenous ivuxolimab was administered to patients every 2 weeks at six dose levels: 0.01, 0.1, 0.3, 1.5, 3 and 10 mg/kg. Three dose-escalation patients achieved partial responses, one with hepatocellular carcinoma and two with cutaneous melanoma. Prior anti-PD-1, anti-PD-L1 or anti-CTLA-4 therapy was permitted, and less than 45% of dose-escalation patients had received checkpoint inhibitors. Peripheral TCRbeta sequencing was intended to test whether TCR sequence diversity was altered and clonal T-cell expansion was caused by ivuxolimab. Of the approximately 50 dose-escalation patients, hepatocellular carcinoma was present in approximately 20, melanoma in some 15, renal cell carcinoma in 9 and head and neck cancer in 9. The paper covers the monotherapy dose-escalation part of the phase I ivuxolimab trial, which included N = 52 patients. In the dose-escalation cohort, around four fifths of patients were male, and the mean age was 60 years with a range of roughly 20 to 85. Findings and caveats that apply to the study as a whole: In the 0.1-3.0 mg/kg groups, partial responders had among the lowest normalized peripheral clonal expansion, particularly in CD8+ T cells. Which antigens the clonally expanded peripheral T cells were specific for was not determined. After ivuxolimab, CD8+ T cells had more expanded clones than CD4+ T cells on average. At doses of 0.1 to 3.0 mg/kg, clonal expansion of both CD4+ and CD8+ blood T cells was observed from baseline to week 6. Low levels of normalized T-cell clonal expansion were also shown by some nonresponding patients.

For sequencing of the TCRbeta CDR3 region, genomic DNA was extracted from the sorted cells. TCRbeta CDR3 regions were sequenced using the immunoSEQ Assay. This immuneACCESS table, as held by TCRdb, lists in-frame sequences with V and J called but not all clones. Of the missing ones, under half trace to an unresolved V gene in checked studies; the others have no known cause. The sample table records more than 70,000 clones; about 86% of these occur just once. Just under 2% of the sample is taken by the ten largest. V is shortened by 2 bases, J by 5 bases, and the region joining them spans 6 bases. Looking up the germline V gene (reference sequence) yields CDR1 LNHNV and CDR2 YYDKDF. The CDR3 sequence holds 13 residues, the cysteine and phenylalanine included. The read is trimmed to its CDR3 DNA, 39 bases read in frame from base 1. The trial excluded patients who had a history of autoimmune disease or who were on systemic immunosuppression. In every dose cohort, peripheral blood was drawn for TCR sequencing at baseline, cycle 4 day 1, and cycle 7 day 1. Samples were obtained from an open-label, multicenter, first-in-human phase I dose-escalation trial of ivuxolimab. The trial enrolled adults with locally advanced or metastatic head and neck squamous cell, hepatocellular, melanoma or renal cell carcinoma. CD4+ and CD8+ T cells were sorted separately from peripheral blood before TCR sequencing.

This sequence uses TRBV15 and TRBJ2-2, with no confidently assigned D gene. This clonotype originated in an adult with an advanced solid tumor such as melanoma, head and neck, liver or kidney cancer. Sequencing used CD4+ or CD8+ T cells sorted from blood, obtained in a trial of the OX40 agonist ivuxolimab. The DNA sequence is as follows: TGTGCCACCAGCAGACTGCCAACCGGGGAGCTGTTTTTT. It translates as CATSRLPTGELFF.